Below, 20 T cell receptor beta chains from the same sample are listed, as sequenced in a study of regulatory and conventional T cells in RAG deficiency. TCRdb's copy holds only in-frame clones and misses some; the assay was immunoSEQ multiplex PCR. The profile shows tens of thousands of clones, around 96% of them singletons. Genomic DNA came from blood conventional CD4+ T cells gated CD25-low CD127-high. These same data were also listed under a study on regulatory T cells. That paper adds: The primer mix had 52 TRBV and 13 TRBJ primers.

The sample consisted of CD25- CD4+ T cells sorted from blood. Every receptor here comes from a human donor in good health.

The V and J genes are TRBV7-8 and TRBJ2-7; 16 nucleotides align to TRBD2. Unmatched junction bases numbered 9, after V lost 2 bases and J lost 2 bases. The CDR3 covers 19 residues. Germline V gene data show CDR1 as SGHVS and CDR2 as FQNEAQ. CDR3 nucleotides: TGTGCCAGCAGCTTAAAGCTGGGACTAGCGGGGGGGCCTACCTACGAGCAGTACTTC. This gives the protein CASSLKLGLAGGPTYEQYF.

The chain links TRBV7-2 to TRBJ1-1, with D possibly being TRBD1 (6 bases). The CDR3 is 14 amino acids. The germline gives CDR1 SGHTA, CDR2 FQGNSA. Trimming cost V 5 bases and J 8 bases, with 18 bases left between them. The CDR3: CASSPQGKFGEAFF. The CDR3 DNA reads TGTGCCAGCAGCCCGCAGGGGAAATTTGGGGAAGCTTTCTTT. Supplemented by reference TRBV7-2 and TRBJ1-1, the full variable domain reads GAGVSQSPSNKVTEKGKDVELRCDPISGHTALYWYRQSLGQGLEFLIYFQGNSAPDKSGLPSDRFSAERTGGSVSTLTIQRTQQEDSAVYLCASSPQGKFGEAFFGQGTRLTVV.

This clone has a single count. V usage is TRBV25-1 and J usage is TRBJ2-3, with TRBD1 identical over 8 bases. There are 14 residues in the CDR3. The junction had 4 bases not matched to a gene; V was cut back by 7 bases and J by 1 base. Germline CDR1 MGHDK, CDR2 SYGVNS. The CDR3: CASTRTGRTDTQYF. The CDR3 bases are TGTGCCAGCACCCGGACAGGGCGCACAGATACGCAGTATTTT.

The chain joins TRBV27 to TRBJ1-6; tentative D call: TRBD1 (6 bases). V lost 4 bases and J lost 7, with 14 bases in between. CDR1 MNHEY and CDR2 SMNVEV come from the germline V gene (reference sequence). The CDR3 spans 15 residues. The CDR3 sequence is CASSSTRDKNSPLHF. For the CDR3, the DNA is TGTGCCAGCAGTTCCACCCGGGACAAGAATTCACCCCTCCACTTT.

CDR3 nucleotides: TGCGCCAGCAGCCGGGACAGAGCATTCTACGAGCAGTACTTC. Residues: CASSRDRAFYEQYF. This chain uses TRBV5-1 with TRBJ2-7, with 7 bases lining up with TRBD1. CDR1 is SGHRS, CDR2 YFSETQ, per germline. Trimming removed 4 bases from V and 3 bases from J; junction bases left unmatched: 7. This CDR3 is built from 14 residues.

CDR3: CASNIKVASGRWMDEQFF. CDR3 bases: TGTGCCAGCAACATAAAGGTAGCTAGCGGGAGGTGGATGGATGAGCAGTTCTTC. The V gene is TRBV6-4, the J gene TRBJ2-1, with TRBD2 matching 11 bases. This CDR3 contains 18 residues. The germline CDR1 and CDR2 sequences are MRHNA and SNTAGT. V shed 7 bases and J 8 bases; nucleotides not matched to a gene: 19.

The chain carries TRBV14 and TRBJ2-1, with TRBD2 matching 7 bases. The V gene's germline CDR1 is SGHDN and CDR2 FVKESK. This CDR3 is 15 amino acids long. Trimming took 6 bases from V and 2 from J; bases not matched to a gene: 7. This chain's CDR3 is CASSPAGDPYNEQFF. CDR3 sequence (DNA): TGTGCCAGCAGTCCCGCGGGAGACCCCTACAATGAGCAGTTCTTC. The variable domain in full, with the rest retrieved from reference TRBV14 and TRBJ2-1, is EAGVTQFPSHSVIEKGQTVTLRCDPISGHDNLYWYRRVMGKEIKFLLHFVKESKQDESGMPNNRFLAERTGGTYSTLKVQPAELEDSGVYFCASSPAGDPYNEQFFGPGTRLTVL.

The chain is built from TRBV5-1 and TRBJ2-7, with TRBD1 matching over 7 bases. This CDR3 region has 15 residues. The V gene's germline CDR1 is SGHRS and CDR2 YFSETQ. V lost 7 bases and J lost 4; bases outside the gene matches: 14. CDR3 amino acids: CASRRTGRAGYEQYF. In DNA, the CDR3 is TGCGCCAGCCGGCGGACAGGCCGGGCAGGTTACGAGCAGTACTTC. Combining the CDR3 with reference TRBV5-1 and TRBJ2-7 gives the whole variable domain KAGVTQTPRYLIKTRGQQVTLSCSPISGHRSVSWYQQTPGQGLQFLFEYFSETQRNKGNFPGRFSGRQFSNSRSEMNVSTLELGDSALYLCASRRTGRAGYEQYFGPGTRLTVT.

V usage is TRBV12-5 and J usage is TRBJ1-5; D remains ambiguous. Germline CDR1 and CDR2: LGHNT and FRNRAP. The CDR3 length is 12 residues. Trimming shortened V by 1 base and J by 9 bases, and 7 bases separated the two germline ends. CDR3 coding DNA: TGTGCTAGTGGTTTGGAAAGAGGGCCCCAGCATTTT. Protein product: CASGLERGPQHF. Based on the CDR3 plus reference TRBV12-5 and TRBJ1-5, the full variable domain is DARVTQTPRHKVTEMGQEVTMRCQPILGHNTVFWYRQTMMQGLELLAYFRNRAPLDDSGMPKDRFSAEMPDATLATLKIQPSEPRDSAVYFCASGLERGPQHFGDGTRLSIL.

The CDR3 bases are TGTGCCAGCACCACAGGAAATCCCTACAATGAGCAGTTCTTC. Its protein product is CASTTGNPYNEQFF. The chain uses TRBV5-4 and TRBJ2-1; tentative D call: TRBD1 (5 bases). The ends were cut back, 6 bases at V and 2 bases at J, with 12 bases in the middle. The CDR3 consists of 14 residues. CDR1 SGHNT and CDR2 YYREEE come from the germline V gene (reference sequence).

CDR3 loop: CASTLAGTSYEQYF. The CDR3, as DNA: TGTGCCAGCACCCTAGCGGGGACCAGCTACGAGCAGTACTTC. V is TRBV6-1 and J is TRBJ2-7; 9 bases fit TRBD2. CDR1 MNHNS and CDR2 SASEGT come from the germline V gene. The CDR3 is made up of 14 amino acids. The V gene end was trimmed by 7 bases and the J gene end by 3 bases; junction bases not matched to a gene: 7.

The chain links TRBV28 to TRBJ1-5; the match to TRBD1 covers 9 bases. V lost 6 bases to trimming and J lost 0 bases; unmatched junction nucleotides: 6. Looked up from germline, CDR1 is MDHEN and CDR2 is SYDVKM. This CDR3 region has 16 residues. In nucleotides, the CDR3 is TGTGCCAGCAGGGGACAGGGAGGGTATAGCAATCAGCCCCAGCATTTT. Translated: CASRGQGGYSNQPQHF.

V usage is TRBV29-1 and J usage is TRBJ1-1, with TRBD1 matching 7 bases. The CDR3 covers 13 residues. The V gene end was trimmed by 6 bases and the J gene end by 4 bases; junction bases not matched to a gene: 8. Germline CDR1 SQVTM, CDR2 ANQGSEA. The chain's CDR3 is CSVERTGGTEAFF. CDR3 DNA: TGCAGCGTGGAAAGGACAGGAGGCACTGAAGCTTTCTTT.

The V call is TRBV5-6, the J call TRBJ1-2; weak D call: TRBD1 (6 bases). Germline V lookup: CDR1 SGHDT, CDR2 YYEEEE. The CDR3 runs to 14 residues. Trimming shortened V by 2 bases and J by 8 bases, and 16 bases separated the two germline ends. The CDR3 DNA is TGTGCCAGCAGCTTCTTGGCAGGGGACGGCGGCTACACCTTC. Translated: CASSFLAGDGGYTF.

V gene TRBV7-2 combines with J gene TRBJ1-2; D is uncertain. V was cut by 1 base and J by 0 bases, with 6 bases left in between. CDR3 size: 14 residues. Germline loops: CDR1 SGHTA, CDR2 FQGNSA. Written as DNA, the CDR3 is TGTGCCAGCAGCTTAGGTTCCGCTAACTATGGCTACACCTTC. It codes for CASSLGSANYGYTF. The full variable domain, completed using reference TRBV7-2 and TRBJ1-2, is GAGVSQSPSNKVTEKGKDVELRCDPISGHTALYWYRQSLGQGLEFLIYFQGNSAPDKSGLPSDRFSAERTGGSVSTLTIQRTQQEDSAVYLCASSLGSANYGYTFGSGTRLTVV.

The rearrangement uses TRBV5-4 and TRBJ1-4; the D gene is possibly TRBD1 (5 bases). The CDR3 length is 16 residues. Germline V gene lookup returns CDR1 SGHNT and CDR2 YYREEE (reference sequence). V was clipped by 2 bases and J by 7 bases, with 18 bases between them. CDR3 DNA: TGTGCCAGCAGCTTTTTTAAGGGGTCGAAGGGTGAAAAACTGTTTTTT. It specifies CASSFFKGSKGEKLFF.

This chain joins TRBV10-2 and TRBJ1-5; a possible D gene is TRBD1 (5 bases). V shed 2 bases and J shed 4 bases, with 15 bases lying between them. This CDR3 contains 16 residues. Looked up from germline, CDR1 is WSHSY and CDR2 is SAAADI. CDR3 DNA: TGCGCCAGCAGTGAGAGCTGGCGGGGGGGAAATCAGCCCCAGCATTTT. Amino acids: CASSESWRGGNQPQHF.

The chain joins TRBV7-9 to TRBJ2-1; tentatively, D is TRBD1 (6 bases). Germline V gene sequence: CDR1 SEHNR, CDR2 FQNEAQ (reference sequence). The CDR3 is 17 residues long. V lost 4 bases and J 5 bases, leaving 21 bases between the germline ends. This CDR3 is CASSSTPTGSGHNEQFF. The CDR3 DNA reads TGTGCCAGCAGCTCAACACCAACAGGGAGTGGCCACAATGAGCAGTTCTTC.

This clone was found once. The chain carries TRBV7-9 and TRBJ2-7, with 8 bases fitting TRBD1. Germline V gene lookup returns CDR1 SEHNR and CDR2 FQNEAQ (reference sequence). The CDR3 has 15 amino acids. V gave up 3 bases and J gave up 3 bases; unmatched junction bases: 7. This chain's CDR3 is CASSFGTGNFYEQYF. Here the CDR3 DNA reads TGTGCCAGCAGCTTTGGGACAGGTAATTTCTACGAGCAGTACTTC.

CDR3 nucleotide sequence: TGCGCCAGCAGCTTCAACCTAGCGGGGGGCCGGAAATACAATGAGCAGTTCTTC. Translated, it gives CASSFNLAGGRKYNEQFF. V usage is TRBV5-1 and J usage is TRBJ2-1; 11 bases match TRBD2. This CDR3 is built from 18 residues. CDR1 and CDR2 from the germline V gene are SGHRS and YFSETQ. Trimming cost V 2 bases and J 4 bases; bases outside gene matches: 11.